This record looks at one T cell receptor beta chain sequence and its context. Trimming removed 2 bases from V and 4 bases from J, with 9 bases in between. Germline V lookup: CDR1 MNHNY, CDR2 SVGAGI (reference sequence). This CDR3 is 14 amino acids long. The data originate from a study of T cells in tumors and immune-related adverse events. Some clones are missing from TCRdb's copy, which holds only in-frame ones; the method was immunoSEQ multiplex PCR. The repertoire has about 22,000 clones, under 95% of them found once; the top ten carry 1.1% to 1.5%. This receptor was identified in a female donor with metastatic renal cell carcinoma. This specimen was lymph node tissue, taken from a patient treated with anti-PD-1 therapy. V and J are TRBV6-6 and TRBJ2-4; perhaps TRBD2 as D (6 bases). The CDR3 sequence: CASSYEGTKNIQYF. CDR3 nucleotide sequence: TGTGCCAGCAGTTACGAAGGGACTAAAAACATTCAGTACTTC.